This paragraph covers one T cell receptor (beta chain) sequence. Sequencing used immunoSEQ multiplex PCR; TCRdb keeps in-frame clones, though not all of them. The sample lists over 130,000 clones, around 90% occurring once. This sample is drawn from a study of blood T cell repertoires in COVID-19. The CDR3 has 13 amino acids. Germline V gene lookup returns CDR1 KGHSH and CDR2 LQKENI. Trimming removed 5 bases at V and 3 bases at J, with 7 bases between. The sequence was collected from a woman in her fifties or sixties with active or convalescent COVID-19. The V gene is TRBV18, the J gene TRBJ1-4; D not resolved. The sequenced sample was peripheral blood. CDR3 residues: CASSSQPNEKLFF. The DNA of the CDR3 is TGTGCCAGCTCATCACAGCCTAATGAAAAACTGTTTTTT.